This T cell receptor beta chain was captured by sequencing in a study of blood T cell repertoires in COVID-19 (dated by TCRdb to between 2020 and 2021). Study-level background: Recovered participants in ImmuneRACE Cohort 3 were defined by two consecutive negative NP/OP PCR tests, clearance by a healthcare professional, or resolution of symptoms. The sample metadata nearly always contained a de-identified subject ID, COVID-19 status, age in years and sex. HLA class I and class II types, where available, came from metadata supplied by the sample provider rather than from assay-based typing. The repertoires were made available in a free public database intended to serve as a resource for research on the immune response to SARS-CoV-2. The material from the prospective study consisted of cDNA or gDNA derived from T cells, B-cell-depleted T cells, or PBMCs. The samples were drawn from the first 160 participants of the ongoing ImmuneRACE study and from more than 1,000 subjects provided by 6 global collaborators. Subjects who had been exposed to COVID-19, were actively infected with it, or had recovered from it provided the deeply sampled blood TCRbeta repertoires that made up the dataset. Collaborator samples came from the United States, Italy and Spain and covered acute and convalescent phases of COVID-19.

The immunoSEQ Assay, a bias-controlled multiplex PCR, was used to amplify TCRbeta CDR3 regions from genomic DNA. The authors' pipeline ran thus. The number of nucleated cells in each sample was estimated from the amplification of reference gene primers within the assay. Sequence reads were collapsed and filtered to measure the absolute abundance of every unique TCRbeta CDR3 rearrangement. For each sample, productive Simpson clonality was calculated by taking the square root of Simpson's diversity index across productive rearrangements. TCRdb limited this immuneACCESS table to in-frame rearrangements with V and J called. A share of clones is missing; checked studies link under half to unresolved V genes, and the rest is unexplained. D and trimming come from the DNA, and the V and J calls and clone size come from that table. For this sample the table gives hundreds of thousands of clones, of which 70% to 90% were detected only once. The ten largest clones add up to under 2.5% of the sample.

What the research found in general, with its limitations: How much clinical and demographic metadata was included differed by source and by participant, and the metadata was provided uncurated.

In the prospective study, participants were about 18 to 95 years old, resided in around 25 geographic areas of the United States, and were enrolled through a virtual design. In the prospective study, participants were assigned to cohorts based on the clinical history participants reported in a screening survey and a study questionnaire. Mobile phlebotomists in the prospective study collected whole blood, serum and a nasopharyngeal or oropharyngeal swab from every participant. Participants in the prospective study had the option to provide additional blood draws and questionnaires over an approximately two-month period. Blood samples from the prospective study were shipped frozen or at room temperature prior to DNA extraction. A word on this clone: It has no known antigen specificity. No qualities accompany the bases; no much larger clone lies one base away.

The CDR1 and CDR2 encoded by the germline V gene (reference sequence) are SGHNT and YYREEE. Unmatched junction bases come to 6, with V trimmed by 4 bases and J by 1 base. The CDR3 contains 16 residues, cysteine and phenylalanine counted. Only the CDR3 DNA is retained, 48 bases long and in frame from the first base. The sample consisted of PBMCs or T cells enriched from blood (not recorded which). The receptor chain draws on TRBV5-4 and TRBJ2-1, with 9 middle bases fitting TRBD2. The source of this sequence is a woman aged 60-75 years in a cohort exposed to, infected with or recovered from COVID-19 (not recorded which). The CDR3 region has the sequence CASSLGLAGSYNEQFF. At the DNA level, the sequence is TGTGCCAGCAGCCTGGGGCTAGCGGGATCCTACAATGAGCAGTTCTTC.